These T cell receptor beta chains were read from a single sample in a study of blood T cell repertoires in COVID-19. Data came from immunoSEQ multiplex PCR; TCRdb stores just in-frame clones and leaves some out. The sample comprises 110,000 or so clones, roughly 84% of which are singletons, and around 3.3% rests with the top ten. Sequenced sample: peripheral blood. All receptors come from a man between 35 and 55 years old with acute or convalescent COVID-19. The CDR3 runs from the conserved cysteine through the conserved F or W. The D gene is left open where the match is weak. Not every row has a clone size; where given, it reads once, few, many or a size class.

V gene	clone size	D gene	CDR3 length	J gene	CDR3 protein	CDR3 DNA
TRBV2	NA	TRBD1	13	TRBJ1-1	CASSGQGGTEAFF	TGTGCCAGCAGCGGACAGGGGGGGACTGAAGCTTTCTTT
TRBV19	NA	TRBD1	14	TRBJ1-5	CASRGTGSAQPQHF	TGTGCCAGTAGGGGGACAGGGTCGGCTCAGCCCCAGCATTTT
TRBV24-1	NA	TRBD2	17	TRBJ2-2	CATSETGLALNGGELFF	TGTGCCACCAGTGAAACTGGACTAGCCCTAAACGGCGGGGAGCTGTTTTTT
TRBV10-3	NA	NA	14	TRBJ1-1	CAISDEGGLTEAFF	TGTGCCATCAGTGATGAAGGAGGGCTCACTGAAGCTTTCTTT
TRBV9	NA	NA	18	TRBJ2-1	CASRDSDGEPSSYNEQFF	TGTGCCAGCAGGGACAGTGATGGGGAACCGAGCTCCTACAATGAGCAGTTCTTC
TRBV3-1/TRBV3-2	NA	NA	14	TRBJ2-2	CASSQDRNTGELFF	TGTGCCAGCAGCCAGGACAGGAACACCGGGGAGCTGTTTTTT
TRBV6-6	NA	TRBD1	12	TRBJ1-2	CAGQGGNYGYTF	TGTGCAGGACAGGGGGGTAACTATGGCTACACCTTC
TRBV3-1/TRBV3-2	NA	TRBD2	16	TRBJ2-1	CASSQEWTSGDNEQFF	TGTGCCAGCAGCCAAGAATGGACTAGCGGGGACAATGAGCAGTTCTTC
TRBV25-1	NA	TRBD1	15	TRBJ2-3	CASGLAGTGADTQYF	TGTGCCAGCGGGCTAGCCGGGACAGGGGCAGATACGCAGTATTTT
TRBV5-1	NA	NA	14	TRBJ1-3	CASSPDSSGNTIYF	TGCGCCAGCAGCCCTGACAGCTCTGGAAACACCATATATTTT
TRBV19	NA	TRBD2	16	TRBJ2-3	CASSFYSGGAGDTQYF	TGTGCCAGTAGTTTTTATAGCGGGGGGGCTGGGGATACGCAGTATTTT
TRBV14	NA	NA	15	TRBJ1-2	CASSQSPSGGYGYTF	TGTGCCAGCAGCCAATCCCCATCGGGTGGCTATGGCTACACCTTC
TRBV15	NA	TRBD1	15	TRBJ2-7	CATSRKPGGSYEQYF	TGTGCCACCAGCAGAAAACCAGGGGGTAGCTACGAGCAGTACTTC
TRBV6-2/TRBV6-3	NA	NA	14	TRBJ1-5	CASSRRVEGQPQHF	TGTGCCAGCAGTCGCAGGGTGGAGGGCCAGCCCCAGCATTTT
TRBV19	few	TRBD1	15	TRBJ1-2	CASSRDSLKGGGYTF	TGTGCCAGTAGTAGGGACAGCCTGAAAGGCGGTGGCTACACCTTC
TRBV7-9	NA	TRBD2	14	TRBJ2-5	CASSLVAGVETQYF	TGTGCCAGCAGCTTAGTAGCGGGGGTAGAGACCCAGTACTTC
TRBV7-6	NA	NA	14	TRBJ2-7	CASSLDRDNPHWNF	TGTGCCAGCAGCTTAGACCGGGACAACCCCCATTGGAACTTC
TRBV27	NA	TRBD1	11	TRBJ1-4	CASSAGGKLFF	TGTGCCAGCAGTGCAGGGGGAAAACTGTTTTTT
TRBV27	NA	TRBD1	13	TRBJ1-2	CASSLGPGQTYTF	TGTGCCAGCAGTTTAGGCCCGGGACAGACCTACACCTTC
TRBV5-6	NA	NA	13	TRBJ2-7	CASSRGLTYEQYF	TGTGCCAGCAGCCGCGGACTGACCTACGAGCAGTACTTC
TRBV4-3	NA	TRBD1	16	TRBJ1-2	CASSRRGLEFNYGYTF	TGCGCCAGCAGCCGGAGGGGGCTCGAATTTAACTATGGCTACACCTTC
TRBV19	NA	TRBD2	14	TRBJ2-3	CASTPGLALDTQYF	TGTGCCAGTACCCCAGGACTAGCGTTAGATACGCAGTATTTT